This T cell receptor (beta chain) was observed in a study of blood T cell repertoires in COVID-19 (dated by TCRdb to between 2020 and 2021). About the full investigation: The collaborator samples originated in the United States, Italy and Spain and spanned the acute and convalescent phases of COVID-19. The material from the prospective study consisted of cDNA or gDNA derived from T cells, B-cell-depleted T cells, or PBMCs. The dataset comprised deeply sampled blood TCRbeta repertoires from subjects exposed to, actively infected with, or recovered from COVID-19. The repertoires were released in a freely available public database intended as a resource for research on the immune response to SARS-CoV-2. Samples came from the ongoing ImmuneRACE study (first 160 participants) plus 1,254 subjects from 6 global collaborators. Nearly every sample came with metadata listing a de-identified subject ID, COVID-19 status, age in years and sex. Where HLA class I and class II types were available, the types were taken from metadata supplied by the sample provider, not from assay-based typing.

TCRbeta CDR3 regions were amplified from genomic DNA by means of the immunoSEQ Assay, a bias-controlled multiplex PCR. As for the original processing: Nucleated cell counts per sample were estimated from amplification of reference gene primers within the assay. Sequence reads were collapsed and filtered to measure the absolute abundance of every unique TCRbeta CDR3 rearrangement. Productive Simpson clonality was computed per sample as the square root of Simpson's diversity index over productive rearrangements. As stored in TCRdb, this immuneACCESS dataset retains in-frame rearrangements with V and J assigned. A fraction of the clones does not appear; measured against another copy, unresolved V genes explain less than half of the discrepancy, and the remainder lacks a known reason. V, J and clone size derive from that table, while D and trimming were established from the DNA sequence. Counted in this sample were 280,000 or so clones; 89% of them appeared once. Around 13% of the sample is in the top ten clones.

The collaborating institutions used their own protocols to collect whole blood in K2EDTA tubes. For TCRbeta analysis, collaborator samples were shipped as frozen whole blood, as isolated PBMCs, or as DNA extracted from either sample type. Note on this clone: The specificity of this receptor is unknown. Base quality data are lacking; no much larger clone is found one base away.

What the authors observed across the whole study: How much clinical and demographic metadata was included differed by source and by participant, and the metadata was provided uncurated.

Sequencing used peripheral blood. The origin of this receptor is an older woman with acute or convalescent COVID-19.

Here the CDR3 is given as CASSLAGTGYSPLHF. The DNA sequence reads TGCGCCAGCAGCTTGGCTGGGACAGGATATTCACCCCTCCACTTT. Recombination linked TRBV5-1 to TRBJ1-6; 8 central nucleotides agree with TRBD1. Here V drops 0 bases and J drops 8 bases, and the junction holds 4 bases not matched to any gene. The germline V gene supplies CDR1 SGHRS and CDR2 YFSETQ. Inclusive of the bounding cysteine and phenylalanine, the CDR3 is 15 residues long. Only the CDR3 DNA is retained, 45 bases long and in frame from the first base.